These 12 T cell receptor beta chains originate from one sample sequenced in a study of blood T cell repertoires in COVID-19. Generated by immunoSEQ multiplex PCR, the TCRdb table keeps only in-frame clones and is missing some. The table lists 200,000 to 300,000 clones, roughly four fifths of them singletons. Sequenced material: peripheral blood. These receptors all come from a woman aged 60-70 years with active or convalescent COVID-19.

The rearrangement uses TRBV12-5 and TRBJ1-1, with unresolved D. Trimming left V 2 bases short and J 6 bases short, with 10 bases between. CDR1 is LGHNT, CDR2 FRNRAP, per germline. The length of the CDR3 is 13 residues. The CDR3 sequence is CASGLSGNPEAFF. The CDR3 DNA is TGTGCTAGTGGTTTGTCGGGGAATCCTGAAGCTTTCTTT.

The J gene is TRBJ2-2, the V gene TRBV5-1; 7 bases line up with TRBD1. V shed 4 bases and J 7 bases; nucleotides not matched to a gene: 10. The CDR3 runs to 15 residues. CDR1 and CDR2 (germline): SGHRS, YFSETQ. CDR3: CASSVDRAIGGELFF. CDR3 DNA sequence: TGCGCCAGCAGCGTAGACAGGGCTATTGGCGGGGAGCTGTTTTTT. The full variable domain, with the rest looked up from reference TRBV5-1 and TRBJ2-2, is KAGVTQTPRYLIKTRGQQVTLSCSPISGHRSVSWYQQTPGQGLQFLFEYFSETQRNKGNFPGRFSGRQFSNSRSEMNVSTLELGDSALYLCASSVDRAIGGELFFGEGSRLTVL.

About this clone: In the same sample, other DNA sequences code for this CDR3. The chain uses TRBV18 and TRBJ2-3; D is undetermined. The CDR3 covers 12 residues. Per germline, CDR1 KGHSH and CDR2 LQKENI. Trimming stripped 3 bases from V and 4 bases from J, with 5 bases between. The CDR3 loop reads CASSPEADTQYF. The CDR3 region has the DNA TGTGCCAGCTCACCTGAGGCAGATACGCAGTATTTT. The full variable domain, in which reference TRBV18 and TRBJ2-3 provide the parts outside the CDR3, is NAGVMQNPRHLVRRRGQEARLRCSPMKGHSHVYWYRQLPEEGLKFMVYLQKENIIDESGMPKERFSAEFPKEGPSILRIQQVVRGDSAAYFCASSPEADTQYFGPGTRLTVL.

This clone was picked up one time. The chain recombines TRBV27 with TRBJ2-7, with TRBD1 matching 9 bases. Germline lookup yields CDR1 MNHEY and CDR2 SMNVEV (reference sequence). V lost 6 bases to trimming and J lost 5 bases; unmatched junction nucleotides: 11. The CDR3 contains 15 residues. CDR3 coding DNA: TGTGCCAGCAGCGCGACCGGGACAGGGAAGAACGAGCAGTACTTC. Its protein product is CASSATGTGKNEQYF.

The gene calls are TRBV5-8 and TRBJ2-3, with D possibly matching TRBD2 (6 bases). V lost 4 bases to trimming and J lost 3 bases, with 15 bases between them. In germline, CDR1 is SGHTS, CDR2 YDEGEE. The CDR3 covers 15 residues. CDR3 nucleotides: TGTGCCAGCAGCCCCCCGGGGGACGCGACAGATACGCAGTATTTT. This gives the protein CASSPPGDATDTQYF.

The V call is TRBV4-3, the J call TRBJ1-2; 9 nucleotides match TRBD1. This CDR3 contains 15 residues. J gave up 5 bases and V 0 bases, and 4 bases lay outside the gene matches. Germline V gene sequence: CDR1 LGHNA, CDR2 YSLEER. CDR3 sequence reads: CASSQEAGQGYGYTF. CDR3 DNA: TGCGCCAGCAGCCAAGAAGCGGGACAGGGTTATGGCTACACCTTC.

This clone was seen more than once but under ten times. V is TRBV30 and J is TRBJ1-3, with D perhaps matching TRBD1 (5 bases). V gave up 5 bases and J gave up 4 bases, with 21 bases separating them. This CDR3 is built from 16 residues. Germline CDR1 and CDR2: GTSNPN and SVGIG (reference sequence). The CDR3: CAWEALSGLRGNTIYF. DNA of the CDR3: TGTGCCTGGGAAGCCCTCTCGGGACTTCGCGGAAACACCATATATTTT.

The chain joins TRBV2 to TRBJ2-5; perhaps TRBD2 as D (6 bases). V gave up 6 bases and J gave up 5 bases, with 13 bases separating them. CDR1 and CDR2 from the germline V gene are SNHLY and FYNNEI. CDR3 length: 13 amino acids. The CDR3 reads CASRGLYRETQYF. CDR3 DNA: TGTGCCAGCAGGGGACTTTACAGGGAGACCCAGTACTTC.

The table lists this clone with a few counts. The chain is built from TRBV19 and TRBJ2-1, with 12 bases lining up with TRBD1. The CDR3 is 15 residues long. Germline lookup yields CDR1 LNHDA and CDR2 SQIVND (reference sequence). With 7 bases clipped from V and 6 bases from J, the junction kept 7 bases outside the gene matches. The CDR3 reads CASTRDRGRSNEQFF. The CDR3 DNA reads TGTGCCAGTACCCGGGACAGGGGGCGAAGCAATGAGCAGTTCTTC.

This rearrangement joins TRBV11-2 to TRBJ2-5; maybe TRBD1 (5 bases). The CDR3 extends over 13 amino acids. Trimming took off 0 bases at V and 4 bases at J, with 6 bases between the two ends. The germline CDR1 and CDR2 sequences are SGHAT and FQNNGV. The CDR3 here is CASSLDRGETQYF. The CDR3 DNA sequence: TGTGCCAGCAGCTTAGATAGGGGAGAGACCCAGTACTTC.

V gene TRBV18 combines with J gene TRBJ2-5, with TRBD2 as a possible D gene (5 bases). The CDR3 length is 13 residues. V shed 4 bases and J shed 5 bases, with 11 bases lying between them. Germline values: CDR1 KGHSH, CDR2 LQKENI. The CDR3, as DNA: TGTGCCAGCTCACAAGATCCGGGGGAGACCCAGTACTTC. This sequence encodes CASSQDPGETQYF.

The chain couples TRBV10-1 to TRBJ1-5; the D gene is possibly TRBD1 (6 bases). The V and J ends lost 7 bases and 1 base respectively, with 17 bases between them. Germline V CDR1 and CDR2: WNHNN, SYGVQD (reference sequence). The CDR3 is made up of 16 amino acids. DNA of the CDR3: TGCGCCAGCAACCTACAGGGAAGGTCGAGCAATCAGCCCCAGCATTTT. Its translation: CASNLQGRSSNQPQHF.